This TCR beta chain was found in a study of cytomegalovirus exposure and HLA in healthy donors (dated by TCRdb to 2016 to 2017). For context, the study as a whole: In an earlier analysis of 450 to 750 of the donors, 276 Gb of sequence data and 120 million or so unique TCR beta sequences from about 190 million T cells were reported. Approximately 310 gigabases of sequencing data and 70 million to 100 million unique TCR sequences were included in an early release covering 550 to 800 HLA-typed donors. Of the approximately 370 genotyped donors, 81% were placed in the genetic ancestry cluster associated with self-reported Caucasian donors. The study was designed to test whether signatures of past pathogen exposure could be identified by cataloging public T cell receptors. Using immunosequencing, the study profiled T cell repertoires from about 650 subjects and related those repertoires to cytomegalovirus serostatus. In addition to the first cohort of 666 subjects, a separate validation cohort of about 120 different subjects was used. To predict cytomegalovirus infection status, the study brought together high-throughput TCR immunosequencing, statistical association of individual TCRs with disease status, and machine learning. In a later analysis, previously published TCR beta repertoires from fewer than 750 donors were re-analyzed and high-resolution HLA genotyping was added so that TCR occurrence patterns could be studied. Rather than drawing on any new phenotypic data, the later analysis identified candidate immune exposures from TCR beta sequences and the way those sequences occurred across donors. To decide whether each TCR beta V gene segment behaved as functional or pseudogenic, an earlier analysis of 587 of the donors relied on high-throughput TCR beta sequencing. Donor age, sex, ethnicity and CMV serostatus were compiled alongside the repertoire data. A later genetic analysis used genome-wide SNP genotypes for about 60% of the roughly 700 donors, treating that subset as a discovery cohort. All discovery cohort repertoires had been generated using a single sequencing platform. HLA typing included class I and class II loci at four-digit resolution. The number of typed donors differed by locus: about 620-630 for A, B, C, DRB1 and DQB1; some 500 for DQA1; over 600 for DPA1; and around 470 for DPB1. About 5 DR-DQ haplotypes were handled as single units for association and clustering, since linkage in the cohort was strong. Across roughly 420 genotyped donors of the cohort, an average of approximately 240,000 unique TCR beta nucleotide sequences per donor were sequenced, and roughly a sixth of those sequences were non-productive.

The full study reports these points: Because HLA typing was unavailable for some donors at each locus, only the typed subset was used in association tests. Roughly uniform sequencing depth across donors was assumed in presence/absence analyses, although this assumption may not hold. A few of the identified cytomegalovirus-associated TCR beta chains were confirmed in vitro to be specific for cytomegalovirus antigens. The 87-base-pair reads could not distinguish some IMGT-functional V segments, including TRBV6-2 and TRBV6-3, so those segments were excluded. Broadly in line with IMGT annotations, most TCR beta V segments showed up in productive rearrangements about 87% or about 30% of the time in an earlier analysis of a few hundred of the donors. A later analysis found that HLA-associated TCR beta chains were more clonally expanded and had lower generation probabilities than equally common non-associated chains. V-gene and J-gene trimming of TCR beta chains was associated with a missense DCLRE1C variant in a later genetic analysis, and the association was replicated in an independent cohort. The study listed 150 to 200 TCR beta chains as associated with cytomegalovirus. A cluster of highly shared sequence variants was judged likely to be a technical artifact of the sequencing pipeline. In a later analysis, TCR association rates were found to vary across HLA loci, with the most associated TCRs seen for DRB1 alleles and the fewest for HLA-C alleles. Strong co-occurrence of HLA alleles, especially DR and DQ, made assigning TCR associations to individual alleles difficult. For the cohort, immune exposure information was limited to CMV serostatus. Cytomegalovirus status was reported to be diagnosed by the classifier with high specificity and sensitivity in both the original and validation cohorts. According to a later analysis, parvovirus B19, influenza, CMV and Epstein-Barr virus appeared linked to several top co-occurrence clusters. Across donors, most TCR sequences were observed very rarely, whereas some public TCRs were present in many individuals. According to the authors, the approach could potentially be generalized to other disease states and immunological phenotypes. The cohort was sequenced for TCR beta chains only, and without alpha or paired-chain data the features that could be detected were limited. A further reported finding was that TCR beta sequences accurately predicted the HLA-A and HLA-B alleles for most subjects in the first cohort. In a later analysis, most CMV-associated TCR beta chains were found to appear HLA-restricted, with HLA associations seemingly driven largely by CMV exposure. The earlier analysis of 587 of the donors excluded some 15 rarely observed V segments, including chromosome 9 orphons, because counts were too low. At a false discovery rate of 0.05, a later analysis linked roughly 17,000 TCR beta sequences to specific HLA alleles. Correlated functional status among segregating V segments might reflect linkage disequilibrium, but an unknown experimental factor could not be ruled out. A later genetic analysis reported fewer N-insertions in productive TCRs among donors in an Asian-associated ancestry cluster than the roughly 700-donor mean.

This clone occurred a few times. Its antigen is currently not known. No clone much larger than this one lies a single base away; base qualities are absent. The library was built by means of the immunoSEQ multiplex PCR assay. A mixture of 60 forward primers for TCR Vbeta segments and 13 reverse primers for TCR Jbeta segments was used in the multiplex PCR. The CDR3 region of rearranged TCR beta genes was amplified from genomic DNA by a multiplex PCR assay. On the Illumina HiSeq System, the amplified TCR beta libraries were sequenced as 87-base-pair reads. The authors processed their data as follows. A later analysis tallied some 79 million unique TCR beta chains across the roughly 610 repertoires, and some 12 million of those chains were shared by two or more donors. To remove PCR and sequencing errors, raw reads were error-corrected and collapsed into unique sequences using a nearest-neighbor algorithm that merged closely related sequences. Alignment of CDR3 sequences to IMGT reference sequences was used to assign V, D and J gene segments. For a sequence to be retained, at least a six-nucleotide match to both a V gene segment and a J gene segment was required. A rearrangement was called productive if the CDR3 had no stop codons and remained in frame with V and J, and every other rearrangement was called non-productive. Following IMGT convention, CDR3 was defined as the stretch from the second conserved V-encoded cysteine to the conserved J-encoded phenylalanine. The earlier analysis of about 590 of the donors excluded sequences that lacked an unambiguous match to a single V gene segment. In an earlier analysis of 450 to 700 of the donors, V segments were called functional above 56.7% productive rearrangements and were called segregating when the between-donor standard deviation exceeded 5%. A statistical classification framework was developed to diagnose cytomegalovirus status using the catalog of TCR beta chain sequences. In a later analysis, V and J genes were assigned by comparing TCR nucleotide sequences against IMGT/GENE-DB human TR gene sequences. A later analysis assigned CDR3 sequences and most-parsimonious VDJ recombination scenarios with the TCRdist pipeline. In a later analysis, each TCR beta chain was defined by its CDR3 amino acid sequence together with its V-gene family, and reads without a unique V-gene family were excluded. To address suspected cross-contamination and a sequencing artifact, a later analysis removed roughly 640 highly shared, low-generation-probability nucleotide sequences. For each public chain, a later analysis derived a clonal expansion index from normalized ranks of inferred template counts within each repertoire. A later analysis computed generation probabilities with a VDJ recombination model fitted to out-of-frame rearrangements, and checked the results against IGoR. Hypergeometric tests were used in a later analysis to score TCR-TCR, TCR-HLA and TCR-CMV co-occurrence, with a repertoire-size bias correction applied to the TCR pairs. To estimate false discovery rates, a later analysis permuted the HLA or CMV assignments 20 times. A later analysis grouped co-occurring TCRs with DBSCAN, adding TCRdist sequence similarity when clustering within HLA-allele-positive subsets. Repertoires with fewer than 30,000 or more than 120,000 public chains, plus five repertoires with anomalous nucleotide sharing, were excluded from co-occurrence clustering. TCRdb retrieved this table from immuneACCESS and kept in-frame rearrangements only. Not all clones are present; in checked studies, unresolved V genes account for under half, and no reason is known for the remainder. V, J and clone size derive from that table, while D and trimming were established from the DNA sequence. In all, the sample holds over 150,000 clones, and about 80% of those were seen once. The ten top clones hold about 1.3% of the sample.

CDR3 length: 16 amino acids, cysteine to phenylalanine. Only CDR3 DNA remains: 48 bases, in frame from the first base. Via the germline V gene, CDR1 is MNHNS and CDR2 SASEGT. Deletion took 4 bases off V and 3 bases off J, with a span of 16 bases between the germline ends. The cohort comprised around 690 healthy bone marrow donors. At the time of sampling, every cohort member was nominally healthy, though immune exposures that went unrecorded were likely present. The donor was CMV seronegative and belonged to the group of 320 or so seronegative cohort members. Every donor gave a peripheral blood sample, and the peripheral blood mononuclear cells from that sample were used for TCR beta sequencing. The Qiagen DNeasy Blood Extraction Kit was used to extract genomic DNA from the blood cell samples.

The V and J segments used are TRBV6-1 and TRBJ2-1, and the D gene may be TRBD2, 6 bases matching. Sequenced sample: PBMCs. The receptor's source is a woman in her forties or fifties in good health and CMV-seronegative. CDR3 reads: CASSVMGVGGYNEQFF. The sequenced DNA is TGTGCCAGCAGTGTGATGGGGGTGGGAGGCTACAATGAGCAGTTCTTC.